These 26 T cell receptor beta chains were all obtained from the same sample, sequenced in a study of cytomegalovirus exposure and HLA in healthy donors. The PCR was carried out with 60 Vbeta primers and 13 Jbeta primers. Profiled with immunoSEQ multiplex PCR; TCRdb holds only in-frame clones, not every one. This table holds under 200,000 clones, approximately 67% found once. The sample consisted of PBMCs. Receptors were obtained from a man aged 35-49 years in good health and CMV-seronegative.

The J gene is TRBJ2-3, the V gene TRBV29-1; TRBD1 aligns across 9 bases. This CDR3 is 13 amino acids long. CDR1 is SQVTM, CDR2 ANQGSEA, per germline. With 7 bases clipped from V and 0 bases from J, the junction kept 2 bases outside the gene matches. CDR3: CSAGQGSTDTQYF. The DNA of the CDR3 is TGCAGCGCTGGACAGGGGAGCACAGATACGCAGTATTTT.

The chain uses TRBV5-8 and TRBJ1-1, with D possibly being TRBD1 (5 bases). This CDR3 has 15 amino acids. Trimming pared 1 base from V and 4 bases from J, leaving 14 bases between. In germline, CDR1 is SGHTS, CDR2 YDEGEE. In nucleotides, the CDR3 is TGTGCCAGCAGCTTGTACCGGGCAGGGTCCACTGAAGCTTTCTTT. It codes for CASSLYRAGSTEAFF.

The J gene is TRBJ2-7, the V gene TRBV19; 8 bases agree with TRBD1. From germline, CDR1 is LNHDA and CDR2 SQIVND (reference sequence). The ends lost 5 bases at V and 4 bases at J; junction bases unmatched: 7. The CDR3 loop spans 14 amino acids. CDR3 protein: CASSVDRGRYEQYF. CDR3 nucleotides: TGTGCCAGTAGTGTCGACAGGGGCCGGTACGAGCAGTACTTC.

This clone has a handful of counts. This chain links TRBV19 with TRBJ1-5; D is ambiguous. The V gene's germline CDR1 is LNHDA and CDR2 SQIVND (reference sequence). The CDR3 spans 13 residues. Trimming took off 1 base at V and 6 bases at J, with 7 bases between the two ends. CDR3 DNA sequence: TGTGCCAGTAGTATAGCCAGACTTCAGCCCCAGCATTTT. Translation: CASSIARLQPQHF. The whole variable domain, filled in from reference TRBV19 and TRBJ1-5, reads DGGITQSPKYLFRKEGQNVTLSCEQNLNHDAMYWYRQDPGQGLRLIYYSQIVNDFQKGDIAEGYSVSREKKESFPLTVTSAQKNPTAFYLCASSIARLQPQHFGDGTRLSIL.

This clone was observed once. The rearrangement links TRBV10-3 to TRBJ2-7; D remains unclear. V was cut by 0 bases and J by 3 bases, with 3 bases left in between. CDR3 size: 12 residues. Germline CDR1 reads ENHRY; CDR2 reads SYGVKD. CDR3 region: CAISESNYEQYF. For the CDR3, the DNA is TGTGCCATCAGTGAGTCTAACTACGAGCAGTACTTC.

This clone was detected only a few times. V and J are TRBV7-9 and TRBJ1-4; no clear D gene. This CDR3 is built from 15 residues. Germline-derived CDR1 and CDR2 are SEHNR and FQNEAQ (reference sequence). The V and J ends lost 5 bases and 8 bases respectively, with 18 bases between them. The CDR3, as DNA: TGTGCCAGCAGCGGCTCTTTTAGCGTGGAGGAAAAACTGTTTTTT. It specifies CASSGSFSVEEKLFF.

The gene calls are TRBV5-1 and TRBJ2-2; TRBD1 aligns across 7 bases. The J segment lost 3 bases and the V segment lost 1 base, leaving 0 bases of the junction unmatched. The CDR3 has 14 residues. Germline V gene data show CDR1 as SGHRS and CDR2 as YFSETQ. The CDR3 DNA is TGCGCCAGCAGCTTGACAGGGGACACCGGGGAGCTGTTTTTT. This codes for CASSLTGDTGELFF.

The rearrangement joins TRBV5-1 to TRBJ1-4; D is possibly TRBD1 (6 bases). This CDR3 contains 17 residues. Trimming took 0 bases from V and 3 from J, leaving 15 bases between them. The germline gives CDR1 SGHRS, CDR2 YFSETQ. The DNA for the CDR3 is TGCGCCAGCAGCTTGGGGTACGAGACAGGAGCTAATGAAAAACTGTTTTTT. It encodes CASSLGYETGANEKLFF.

This clone was recorded a few times. This chain joins TRBV6-5 and TRBJ1-1; TRBD1 agrees at 7 bases. This CDR3 has 15 residues. The germline gives CDR1 MNHEY, CDR2 SVGAGI. V dropped 0 bases and J dropped 2; count of bases not matched to a gene: 3. This CDR3 is CASSYSTGPNTEAFF. CDR3 bases: TGTGCCAGCAGTTACTCGACAGGGCCTAACACTGAAGCTTTCTTT.

J is TRBJ2-1 and V is TRBV4-3; TRBD2 matches at 9 bases. V lost 0 bases to trimming and J lost 4 bases; unmatched junction nucleotides: 1. The CDR3 extends over 15 amino acids. Germline V gene lookup returns CDR1 LGHNA and CDR2 YSLEER. The CDR3 spells CASSQDLAGYNEQFF. The DNA of the CDR3 is TGCGCCAGCAGCCAAGATCTAGCGGGATACAATGAGCAGTTCTTC.

Only one count was recorded for this clone. The chain joins TRBV28 to TRBJ1-2, with D tentatively TRBD1 (6 bases). Trimming removed 3 bases at V and 2 bases at J, with 13 bases between. The CDR3 has 15 residues. CDR1 and CDR2 from the germline V gene are MDHEN and SYDVKM. This chain's CDR3 is CASSFGTWGNYGYTF. CDR3 DNA sequence: TGTGCCAGCAGTTTCGGGACATGGGGGAACTATGGCTACACCTTC.

This CDR3 is CAWSVGGGTGGTGELFF. CDR3 sequence (DNA): TGTGCCTGGAGTGTAGGAGGGGGGACAGGGGGGACCGGGGAGCTGTTTTTT. This sequence joins TRBV30 and TRBJ2-2, with 11 positions matching TRBD1. J was trimmed by 5 bases and V by 0 bases; bases with no gene match: 8. CDR1 is GTSNPN, CDR2 SVGIG, per germline (reference sequence). This CDR3 has 17 residues.

This clone was found once. The V and J genes are TRBV2 and TRBJ1-1; 12 bases agree with TRBD1. Trimming removed 6 bases from V and 3 bases from J; junction bases left unmatched: 8. CDR1 is SNHLY and CDR2 is FYNNEI in the germline V gene. The CDR3 extends over 16 amino acids. CDR3 sequence: CASREPGQGADTEAFF. Written as DNA, the CDR3 is TGTGCCAGCAGGGAACCGGGACAGGGGGCGGACACTGAAGCTTTCTTT.

The chain uses TRBV10-3 and TRBJ2-7, with 7 bases lining up with TRBD2. V was clipped by 3 bases and J by 0 bases; unmatched bases: 5. Germline values: CDR1 ENHRY, CDR2 SYGVKD. CDR3 length equals 15 residues. As DNA, the CDR3 is TGTGCCATCAGTGATCCTAGCGGCGTCTCCTACGAGCAGTACTTC. It encodes CAISDPSGVSYEQYF.

This clone was detected only once. The CDR3: CASEASGIDRTDTQYF. For the CDR3, the DNA is TGTGCCAGCGAGGCTAGCGGGATAGACCGCACAGATACGCAGTATTTT. The chain is built from TRBV2 and TRBJ2-3; the match to TRBD2 covers 9 bases. The CDR3 runs to 16 residues. The germline V gene encodes CDR1 SNHLY and CDR2 FYNNEI. V was clipped by 8 bases and J by 1 base; unmatched bases: 10.

J is TRBJ2-7 and V is TRBV7-8; D possibly corresponds to TRBD1 (6 bases). Per germline, CDR1 SGHVS and CDR2 FQNEAQ. Deletions cut 3 bases from V and 0 bases from J, with 15 bases between. This CDR3 spans 16 amino acids. In nucleotides, the CDR3 is TGTGCCAGCAGCTTGCTAAACAGGGTAAGCTCCTACGAGCAGTACTTC. Encoded protein: CASSLLNRVSSYEQYF.

This chain uses TRBV6-6 with TRBJ1-2, with D possibly being TRBD1 (5 bases). V was pared by 2 bases and J by 0 bases, with 10 bases between. The CDR3 length is 15 residues. The germline gives CDR1 MNHNY, CDR2 SVGAGI (reference sequence). The CDR3 sequence: CASSYIRGSNYGYTF. In DNA form, the CDR3 reads TGTGCCAGCAGTTACATAAGGGGATCTAACTATGGCTACACCTTC.

There are a few counts of this clone. The V and J genes are TRBV5-6 and TRBJ2-7; D not resolved. Germline V gene sequence: CDR1 SGHDT, CDR2 YYEEEE. CDR3 length equals 11 residues. V gave up 4 bases and J gave up 7 bases, with 9 bases separating them. This chain's CDR3 is CASSLGFEQYF. CDR3 coding DNA: TGTGCCAGCAGCCTAGGATTTGAGCAGTACTTC.

This clone was counted only a few times. The chain carries TRBV10-3 and TRBJ1-1; D possibly corresponds to TRBD1 (6 bases). Germline CDR1 is ENHRY and CDR2 is SYGVKD. The V and J ends lost 2 bases and 0 bases respectively, with 13 bases between them. The CDR3 length is 16 residues. CDR3 protein: CAISEDDRRMNTEAFF. In nucleotides, the CDR3 is TGTGCCATCAGTGAGGACGACAGGAGAATGAACACTGAAGCTTTCTTT.

This clone was counted only a few times. The chain recombines TRBV5-1 with TRBJ1-1; D is unclear. Per germline, CDR1 SGHRS and CDR2 YFSETQ. This CDR3 contains 14 residues. V was pared by 5 bases and J by 0 bases, with 11 bases between. Here the CDR3 DNA reads TGCGCCAGCAGTCGCGGAAATATGAACACTGAAGCTTTCTTT. It is translated as CASSRGNMNTEAFF.

This clone was seen a few times. The rearrangement uses TRBV6-1 and TRBJ2-4, with 11 bases lining up with TRBD2. V trimming: 2 bases; J trimming: 4 bases; junction bases outside the gene matches: 7. CDR1 is MNHNS and CDR2 is SASEGT in the germline V gene. CDR3 length equals 17 residues. CDR3 sequence reads: CASSESPGLADKNIQYF. The CDR3 region has the DNA TGTGCCAGCAGTGAATCGCCGGGACTAGCGGATAAAAACATTCAGTACTTC.

This clone came up once. The chain uses TRBV5-1 and TRBJ2-3, with 9 nucleotides matching TRBD1. This CDR3 comprises 16 residues. J was trimmed by 3 bases and V by 7 bases; bases with no gene match: 12. Germline-derived CDR1 and CDR2 are SGHRS and YFSETQ. CDR3 region: CASGEVTGGVTDTQYF. The CDR3 region has the DNA TGCGCCAGCGGCGAGGTCACAGGGGGCGTAACAGATACGCAGTATTTT. The complete variable domain, with remaining parts taken from reference TRBV5-1 and TRBJ2-3, reads KAGVTQTPRYLIKTRGQQVTLSCSPISGHRSVSWYQQTPGQGLQFLFEYFSETQRNKGNFPGRFSGRQFSNSRSEMNVSTLELGDSALYLCASGEVTGGVTDTQYFGPGTRLTVL.

The rearrangement joins TRBV5-6 to TRBJ2-3; no clear D gene. From germline, CDR1 is SGHDT and CDR2 YYEEEE. The CDR3 loop spans 13 amino acids. V was shortened by 1 base and J by 1 base, with 4 bases between the two germline ends. CDR3 loop: CASSLQGTDTQYF. CDR3 in DNA: TGTGCCAGCAGCTTGCAGGGCACAGATACGCAGTATTTT.

J is TRBJ2-7 and V is TRBV2, with 7 bases aligning to TRBD2. Germline V gene data show CDR1 as SNHLY and CDR2 as FYNNEI. CDR3 length equals 13 residues. V trimming: 6 bases; J trimming: 7 bases; junction bases outside the gene matches: 9. In DNA, the CDR3 is TGTGCCAGCAGAGCGGGACTCCCTGGGGAGCAGTACTTC. Amino acid sequence: CASRAGLPGEQYF.

This rearrangement joins TRBV29-1 to TRBJ2-1; 8 nucleotides match TRBD2. This CDR3 contains 16 residues. Trimming took 0 bases from V and 0 from J; bases not matched to a gene: 4. CDR1 and CDR2 from the germline V gene are SQVTM and ANQGSEA. The DNA of the CDR3 is TGCAGCGTTGAAGATTCGGGGGGGGTCTCCTACAATGAGCAGTTCTTC. Residues: CSVEDSGGVSYNEQFF.

This clone turned up a few times. The DNA of the CDR3 is TGTGCCAGCAGCTTAGGTATAGCGGTTTACACAGATACGCAGTATTTT. Its translation: CASSLGIAVYTDTQYF. The rearrangement uses TRBV7-6 and TRBJ2-3; perhaps TRBD2 as D (6 bases). V was trimmed by 1 base and J by 2 bases, leaving 13 bases between them. Germline CDR1 reads SGHVS; CDR2 reads FNYEAQ. The CDR3 runs to 16 residues.